Listed below are T cell receptor beta chains from one sample, sequenced in a study of OX40 agonist ivuxolimab in advanced cancers. Only in-frame clones appear in the TCRdb table, and some are missing; sequencing was by immunoSEQ multiplex PCR. Among more than 50,000 clones listed, roughly nine tenths were seen once. The sample in question was CD4+ or CD8+ T cells sorted from blood, obtained in a trial of the OX40 agonist ivuxolimab. The receptors come from an adult with an advanced solid tumor such as melanoma, head and neck, liver or kidney cancer. The CDR3 runs from the conserved cysteine through the conserved F or W. A D gene is named only where the DNA matches it firmly. Rows give clone size only sometimes, using once, few, many, or a class for an expanded clone.

TRBV19,TRBJ2-2,NA,NA,CASNPLAGTGELFF,TGTGCCAGTAACCCCCTGGCGGGTACCGGGGAGCTGTTTTTT
TRBV16,TRBJ2-3,NA,TRBD1,CASSPTGNEDTQYF,TGTGCCAGCAGCCCGACAGGGAATGAAGATACGCAGTATTTT
TRBV2,TRBJ2-7,NA,TRBD2,CASSPTSGTSGTYEQYF,TGTGCCAGCAGTCCTACCTCTGGGACTAGCGGGACCTACGAGCAGTACTTC
TRBV11-2,TRBJ2-7,NA,NA,CASSLGQYSSYEQYF,TGTGCCAGCAGCTTAGGGCAGTATTCCTCCTACGAGCAGTACTTC
TRBV15,TRBJ2-7,NA,NA,CATSRGQGNGEQYF,TGTGCCACCAGCAGAGGTCAAGGTAATGGCGAGCAGTACTTC
TRBV7-6,TRBJ1-1,NA,NA,CASSPGPLNYGDTEAFF,TGTGCCAGCAGCCCGGGGCCCCTCAATTATGGGGACACTGAAGCTTTCTTT
TRBV2,TRBJ2-5,few,NA,CASGGINQETQYF,TGTGCCAGCGGGGGTATCAACCAAGAGACCCAGTACTTC
TRBV5-8,TRBJ1-3,NA,NA,CASSSYSGNTIYF,TGTGCCAGCAGCTCGTACTCTGGAAACACCATATATTTT
TRBV13,TRBJ2-5,NA,TRBD2,CASSLVSRRGGKYQETQYF,TGTGCCAGCAGCTTAGTCTCACGGCGGGGGGGCAAATACCAAGAGACCCAGTACTTC
TRBV18,TRBJ2-2,NA,TRBD1,CASSPTGGTTGELFF,TGTGCCAGCTCTCCGACAGGGGGCACCACCGGGGAGCTGTTTTTT
TRBV30,TRBJ1-2,NA,TRBD1,CAGKLDRVIVNYGYTF,TGTGCTGGGAAACTTGACAGGGTGATCGTGAACTATGGCTACACCTTC
TRBV6-6,TRBJ1-5,NA,TRBD1,CASSTRDRAGNQPQHF,TGTGCCAGCAGCACCAGGGACAGGGCAGGCAATCAGCCCCAGCATTTT
TRBV5-5,TRBJ1-2,once,TRBD1,CASSPSQGANYGYTF,TGTGCCAGCAGCCCATCACAGGGGGCGAACTATGGCTACACCTTC
TRBV2,TRBJ2-1,NA,TRBD2,CASSESLAGGFYNEQFF,TGTGCCAGCAGCGAATCCCTAGCGGGGGGATTCTACAATGAGCAGTTCTTC
TRBV9,TRBJ2-2,few,NA,CASSFTTGPNTGELFF,TGTGCCAGCAGCTTCACGACAGGACCTAACACCGGGGAGCTGTTTTTT
TRBV19,TRBJ1-5,NA,NA,CASTPRGGNQPQHF,TGTGCCAGTACCCCGAGGGGGGGCAATCAGCCCCAGCATTTT
TRBV5-4,TRBJ1-2,NA,NA,CASSPPGALDGYTF,TGTGCCAGCAGCCCCCCAGGGGCGCTGGACGGCTACACCTTC
TRBV28,TRBJ1-2,NA,NA,CASSLPGNGGYTF,TGTGCCAGCAGTTTACCAGGGAACGGCGGCTACACCTTC
TRBV4-1,TRBJ1-6,once,TRBD1,CASSPTAETGLYSPLHF,TGCGCCAGCAGCCCAACGGCGGAGACAGGGCTCTATTCACCCCTCCACTTT
TRBV19,TRBJ1-3,NA,NA,CASSIWDGGQFHSGNTIYF,TGTGCCAGTAGTATATGGGACGGCGGCCAGTTCCACTCTGGAAACACCATATATTTT
TRBV28,TRBJ2-7,NA,TRBD1,CASTQTGGPYEQYF,TGTGCCAGCACCCAGACAGGGGGACCCTACGAGCAGTACTTC
TRBV6-6,TRBJ1-1,NA,NA,CASSYQTGKNTEAFF,TGTGCCAGCAGTTACCAAACAGGGAAGAACACTGAAGCTTTCTTT
TRBV11-2,TRBJ2-1,NA,TRBD2,CASSLSLAGAPTTNEQFF,TGTGCCAGCAGCTTATCTCTAGCGGGGGCCCCAACTACCAATGAGCAGTTCTTC
TRBV19,TRBJ2-1,NA,TRBD1,CASNNRGFGNEQFF,TGTGCCAGTAATAACAGGGGGTTTGGCAATGAGCAGTTCTTC
TRBV9,TRBJ1-1,NA,NA,CASSVVGTEAFF,TGTGCCAGCAGCGTAGTGGGAACTGAAGCTTTCTTT
TRBV5-6,TRBJ2-7,NA,NA,CASSLVQNTYEQYF,TGTGCCAGCAGCTTGGTTCAGAACACCTACGAGCAGTACTTC
TRBV7-7,TRBJ1-1,once,NA,CASSLDVNTEAFF,TGTGCCAGCAGCTTAGATGTGAACACTGAAGCTTTCTTT
TRBV9,TRBJ2-7,NA,TRBD2,CASSPTSGGPREQYF,TGTGCCAGCAGCCCGACTAGCGGGGGGCCCCGCGAGCAGTACTTC
TRBV29-1,TRBJ1-1,NA,NA,CSVPPLQGLSTEAFF,TGCAGCGTACCTCCCTTACAGGGTTTAAGCACTGAAGCTTTCTTT
TRBV7-6,TRBJ2-7,NA,NA,CASSIGTGYEQYF,TGTGCCAGCAGCATAGGAACAGGTTACGAGCAGTACTTC
TRBV7-6,TRBJ2-5,NA,TRBD2,CASSPAVPGLDQETQYF,TGTGCCAGCAGCCCTGCCGTCCCGGGACTAGACCAAGAGACCCAGTACTTC
TRBV7-6,TRBJ2-7,NA,NA,CASSPEEAIYEQYF,TGTGCCAGCAGCCCTGAGGAAGCAATCTACGAGCAGTACTTC
TRBV5-6,TRBJ2-7,NA,NA,CASSLTPSYEQYF,TGTGCCAGCAGCTTGACTCCCTCCTACGAGCAGTACTTC
TRBV28,TRBJ2-5,NA,NA,CASSLDRKTQYF,TGTGCCAGCAGTTTAGACAGGAAGACCCAGTACTTC
TRBV6-1,TRBJ2-7,NA,TRBD1,CASSLTGKGYEQYF,TGTGCCAGCAGCTTGACAGGGAAGGGGTACGAGCAGTACTTC
TRBV6-5,TRBJ2-7,once,TRBD2,CASSPGTSGGYEQYF,TGTGCCAGCAGTCCCGGGACTAGCGGGGGTTACGAGCAGTACTTC
TRBV19,TRBJ2-1,NA,NA,CASSRAGITNEQFF,TGTGCCAGTAGTAGGGCGGGGATCACCAATGAGCAGTTCTTC
TRBV7-9,TRBJ1-2,NA,NA,CASPGLDYGYTF,TGTGCCAGCCCGGGACTTGACTATGGCTACACCTTC
TRBV4-1,TRBJ2-7,NA,NA,CASSQEPYGEAYEQYF,TGCGCCAGCAGCCAAGAGCCTTACGGGGAGGCCTACGAGCAGTACTTC
TRBV14,TRBJ1-1,NA,NA,CASSLGRNTEAFF,TGTGCCAGCAGCCTGGGACGGAACACTGAAGCTTTCTTT
TRBV7-3,TRBJ2-3,NA,TRBD2,CASSPGISGAADTQYF,TGTGCCAGCAGCCCGGGAATTAGCGGGGCGGCGGATACGCAGTATTTT
TRBV6-6,TRBJ1-1,NA,NA,CASSYSRAATEAFF,TGTGCCAGCAGTTACTCTAGGGCCGCCACTGAAGCTTTCTTT
TRBV9,TRBJ1-1,NA,NA,CASSVARGGDTEAFF,TGTGCCAGCAGCGTAGCTAGGGGGGGTGACACTGAAGCTTTCTTT
TRBV5-5,TRBJ2-2,NA,TRBD1,CASRSGTGAIGELFF,TGTGCCAGCAGGTCCGGGACAGGGGCGATCGGGGAGCTGTTTTTT
TRBV5-5,TRBJ1-6,NA,NA,CASRPVGGRNSPLHF,TGTGCCAGCCGTCCTGTCGGGGGCCGGAATTCACCCCTCCACTTT
TRBV15,TRBJ2-1,NA,TRBD2,CATSGPGGGGNNEQFF,TGTGCCACCAGCGGCCCGGGTGGGGGGGGAAACAATGAGCAGTTCTTC
TRBV7-9,TRBJ2-4,NA,NA,CASSTPGLSKNIQYF,TGTGCCAGCAGCACGCCAGGTTTATCCAAAAACATTCAGTACTTC
TRBV6-5,TRBJ2-2,NA,TRBD1,CASSSGQGDTGELFF,TGTGCCAGCAGTTCCGGACAGGGGGACACCGGGGAGCTGTTTTTT
TRBV5-5,TRBJ1-3,NA,NA,CASSPWGASSGNTIYF,TGTGCCAGCAGCCCCTGGGGGGCGTCCTCTGGAAACACCATATATTTT
TRBV10-3,TRBJ2-6,NA,NA,CAISDEVVSSGANVLTF,TGTGCCATCAGTGATGAGGTAGTAAGCTCTGGGGCCAACGTCCTGACTTTC
TRBV7-9,TRBJ2-7,medium-sized,NA,CASSLDPHEQYF,TGTGCCAGCAGCTTGGACCCCCACGAGCAGTACTTC
TRBV7-9,TRBJ1-2,once,NA,CASSLENYGYTF,TGTGCCAGCAGCTTAGAGAACTATGGCTACACCTTC
TRBV14,TRBJ1-6,NA,NA,CASSQGDGSPLHF,TGTGCCAGCAGCCAAGGCGACGGTTCACCCCTCCACTTT
TRBV6-5,TRBJ2-1,NA,NA,CASSPSRADNEQFF,TGTGCCAGCAGCCCCTCGCGAGCGGACAATGAGCAGTTCTTC
TRBV18,TRBJ2-7,once,NA,CASSPRGFFRSYEQYF,TGTGCCAGCTCACCTCGAGGGTTCTTTAGGTCCTACGAGCAGTACTTC
TRBV7-6,TRBJ1-2,NA,TRBD1,CASSRTGVDGYTF,TGTGCCAGCAGCCGGACAGGGGTCGATGGCTACACCTTC
TRBV7-9,TRBJ2-7,NA,NA,CASTPGGPYEQYF,TGTGCCAGCACACCTGGGGGGCCCTACGAGCAGTACTTC
TRBV7-9,TRBJ2-5,NA,TRBD2,CASSPSTSGDETQYF,TGTGCCAGCAGCCCGTCGACTAGCGGGGATGAGACCCAGTACTTC
TRBV5-1,TRBJ2-1,NA,TRBD1,CASSLRDRDNEQFF,TGCGCCAGCAGCTTACGGGACAGGGACAATGAGCAGTTCTTC